This T cell receptor (beta chain) was documented in a study of T cell responses to AZD1222 COVID-19 vaccine. Germline-derived CDR1 and CDR2 are SGHRS and YFSETQ. CDR3 size: 15 residues. V lost 0 bases and J 6 bases, leaving 14 bases between the germline ends. The repertoire was sequenced with immunoSEQ multiplex PCR; TCRdb's copy has only in-frame clones and lacks some. Of about 100,000 clones in the sample, 70% to 90% were seen once. Note on this clone: As yet, its antigen is unknown.

General study points: Donors were largely white British and mainly female; clonal diversity was possibly underestimated. Spike-specific TCR depth and breadth grew after two AZD1222 doses. Unmutated variant regions reportedly attract nearly half of all spike-specific TCRs.

The rearrangement uses TRBV5-1 and TRBJ2-3, with unresolved D. The TCR sequence derives from an adult in good health. This material consisted of peripheral blood, taken on day 0 of AZD1222 vaccination. The CDR3 loop reads CASSLGVQVWDTQYF. DNA for the CDR3: TGCGCCAGCAGCTTGGGGGTCCAGGTTTGGGATACGCAGTATTTT.